Listed below are T cell receptor beta chains from one sample, sequenced in a study of blood T cell repertoires in COVID-19. Clones were sequenced by immunoSEQ multiplex PCR, and TCRdb holds only the in-frame ones, with some missing. The sample records roughly 200,000 clones, about nine tenths being singletons. Sequencing was done on a sample of PBMCs or T cells enriched from blood (not recorded which). All receptors derive from a woman aged 30 to 39 who had recovered from COVID-19. Each CDR3 is given with its conserved first and last residue. A D gene is named only where the DNA matches it firmly. Some rows have no size entry. The others give once, few or many, or a class for an expanded clone.

d_call	clone_size	v_call	j_call	cdr3_aa	cdr3_nt
TRBD2	NA	TRBV4-2	TRBJ2-7	CASSRSSGRANEQYF	TGTGCCAGCAGCCGTTCTAGCGGGAGAGCTAACGAGCAGTACTTC
TRBD1	once	TRBV4-2	TRBJ2-5	CASSQEVSLSSGTGALETQYF	TGTGCCAGCAGCCAAGAAGTCTCTCTATCGTCCGGGACAGGGGCCTTAGAGACCCAGTACTTC
TRBD2	once	TRBV6-1	TRBJ2-1	CASSEKRGGTGGTSGSQQFF	TGTGCCAGCAGTGAAAAGAGAGGGGGGACCGGCGGAACTAGCGGGAGTCAGCAGTTCTTC
NA	few	TRBV7-3	TRBJ1-5	CASSLTSNQPQHF	TGTGCCAGCAGCTTAACGAGTAATCAGCCCCAGCATTTT
NA	NA	TRBV13	TRBJ1-1	CASSSTRRSRGGTEAFF	TGTGCCAGCAGCTCCACCAGACGAAGCAGGGGTGGCACTGAAGCTTTCTTT
TRBD1	once	TRBV28	TRBJ1-5	CASSFIDRGRVRSNQPQHF	TGTGCCAGCAGTTTCATTGACAGGGGGCGCGTCAGGAGCAATCAGCCCCAGCATTTT
NA	NA	TRBV14	TRBJ1-6	CASSPSGSPLHF	TGTGCCAGCAGCCCCTCAGGTTCACCCCTCCACTTT
NA	NA	TRBV6-4	TRBJ1-5	CASSETPDSNQPQHF	TGTGCCAGCAGTGAGACACCCGATAGCAATCAGCCCCAGCATTTT
TRBD1	few	TRBV5-6	TRBJ1-1	CASSFDRGHTEAFF	TGTGCCAGCAGCTTCGACAGGGGACACACTGAAGCTTTCTTT
TRBD2	NA	TRBV3-1/TRBV3-2	TRBJ2-3	CASSQSGSGRAVDTQYF	TGTGCCAGCAGCCAAAGCGGTAGCGGGAGGGCCGTAGATACGCAGTATTTT
NA	NA	TRBV4-3	TRBJ1-3	CASSQDVTSGNTIYF	TGCGCCAGCAGCCAAGATGTCACAAGTGGAAACACCATATATTTT
TRBD1	NA	TRBV27	TRBJ1-1	CASTRSGRGYAEAFF	TGTGCCAGCACCCGGTCGGGCAGGGGGTATGCTGAAGCTTTCTTT
NA	once	TRBV19	TRBJ1-5	CASKLGHQPQHF	TGTGCCAGTAAGCTGGGGCATCAGCCCCAGCATTTT
NA	few	TRBV7-2	TRBJ1-4	CASSPETANEKLFF	TGTGCCAGCAGCCCGGAGACAGCTAATGAAAAACTGTTTTTT
NA	NA	TRBV7-2	TRBJ2-3	CASSSPGGRTDTQYF	TGTGCCAGCAGCTCCCCCGGGGGAAGGACAGATACGCAGTATTTT
TRBD1	NA	TRBV12-5	TRBJ2-1	CASGLVLLGQGDEQFF	TGTGCTAGTGGTTTGGTACTCCTCGGACAGGGGGATGAGCAGTTCTTC
TRBD1	NA	TRBV19	TRBJ2-5	CASSAAGGLETQYF	TGTGCCAGTAGTGCAGCAGGGGGCTTGGAGACCCAGTACTTC
NA	NA	TRBV24-1	TRBJ2-7	CATAVVKGEGYEQYF	TGTGCCACCGCAGTGGTAAAGGGTGAGGGCTACGAGCAGTACTTC
TRBD1	NA	TRBV19	TRBJ1-1	CASSLDRGNTEAFF	TGTGCCAGTAGTCTTGACAGGGGGAACACTGAAGCTTTCTTT
NA	NA	TRBV2	TRBJ1-5	CASSPSSKNQPQHF	TGTGCCAGCAGTCCAAGCTCAAAGAATCAGCCCCAGCATTTT
NA	NA	TRBV7-9	TRBJ2-7	CASSKITTAGYEQYF	TGTGCCAGCAGCAAAATAACCACCGCGGGGTACGAGCAGTACTTC
TRBD2	once	TRBV6-5	TRBJ2-7	CASSYRLAGSYEQYF	TGTGCCAGCAGTTACCGACTAGCTGGCTCCTACGAGCAGTACTTC
NA	NA	TRBV11-3	TRBJ1-1	CASTKGQNTEAFF	TGTGCCAGCACCAAGGGGCAAAACACTGAAGCTTTCTTT
TRBD1	NA	TRBV10-3	TRBJ1-3	CAISERNVRGTGLSGNTIYF	TGTGCCATCAGTGAGAGAAACGTAAGAGGGACAGGCTTATCTGGAAACACCATATATTTT
TRBD1	NA	TRBV7-3	TRBJ1-1	CASSLFGTAMNTEAFF	TGTGCCAGCAGCTTATTTGGGACAGCGATGAACACTGAAGCTTTCTTT
TRBD1	NA	TRBV7-3	TRBJ1-2	CASSSGTGDGYTF	TGTGCCAGCAGCTCCGGGACAGGGGATGGCTACACCTTC
NA	NA	TRBV30	TRBJ1-2	CAWAGNGYTF	TGTGCCTGGGCAGGGAATGGCTACACCTTC
NA	NA	TRBV19	TRBJ1-1	CASTTDMPGFEAFF	TGTGCCAGTACCACGGACATGCCCGGATTTGAAGCTTTCTTT
TRBD2	once	TRBV2	TRBJ2-7	CASRLAGVREQYF	TGTGCCAGTCGGCTAGCGGGGGTTAGAGAGCAGTACTTC
NA	few	TRBV28	TRBJ2-7	CASSYTVGGGSHEQYF	TGTGCCAGCAGTTATACTGTAGGAGGGGGCAGCCACGAGCAGTACTTC
TRBD1	NA	TRBV19	TRBJ1-2	CASSILTGGRHGYTF	TGTGCCAGTAGTATTCTGACAGGGGGCAGGCATGGCTACACCTTC
NA	NA	TRBV7-3	TRBJ1-1	CASSPSTNTEAFF	TGTGCCAGCAGCCCGAGTACCAACACTGAAGCTTTCTTT
TRBD2	NA	TRBV5-1	TRBJ2-1	CASSGTSGSFNEQFF	TGCGCCAGCAGCGGAACTAGCGGGAGTTTTAATGAGCAGTTCTTC
TRBD1	NA	TRBV27	TRBJ1-5	CASSYSGGNQPQHF	TGTGCCAGCAGTTACTCAGGGGGGAATCAGCCCCAGCATTTT
TRBD1	NA	TRBV5-8	TRBJ2-6	CASSLDATGDDSSGANVLTF	TGTGCCAGCAGCTTGGATGCGACAGGGGACGACAGCTCTGGGGCCAACGTCCTGACTTTC
NA	NA	TRBV25-1	TRBJ2-5	CASSGSGSQETQYF	TGTGCCAGCAGTGGATCCGGGAGCCAAGAGACCCAGTACTTC
NA	NA	TRBV14	TRBJ1-6	CASSQDRNSPLHF	TGTGCCAGCAGCCAAGACAGGAATTCACCCCTCCACTTT
TRBD2	NA	TRBV6-5	TRBJ2-1	CASRGTSDYNEQFF	TGTGCCAGCAGAGGGACTAGCGATTACAATGAGCAGTTCTTC
NA	NA	TRBV4-3	TRBJ2-7	CASSQDNGVAYEQYF	TGCGCCAGCAGCCAAGATAACGGGGTCGCCTACGAGCAGTACTTC
NA	few	TRBV6-1	TRBJ2-3	CASSEFRGRTDTQYF	TGTGCCAGCAGTGAATTCAGGGGACGGACAGATACGCAGTATTTT